What follows are 8 T cell receptor beta chains derived from one specimen sequenced in a study of Ad26.COV2.S vaccination and SARS-CoV-2 variants. As to treatment: around 19 received Ad26.COV2.S at low or high dose, single or two shots; about 5 received placebo; per-sample allocation not given. Specimen acquisition occurred on day 63 following the initial vaccine or placebo injection. Using immunoSEQ multiplex PCR, the repertoire was profiled, and TCRdb retains in-frame clones only, with some absent. The sample records around 450,000 clones, 89% being singletons. Material: peripheral blood, obtained in a trial of Ad26.COV2.S vaccine versus placebo. The receptor set was obtained from a person aged 18-60 years who received the Ad26.COV2.S COVID-19 vaccine or a placebo.

The chain is built from TRBV4-1 and TRBJ2-1; the D call may be TRBD1 or TRBD2 (6 bases each). Trimming pared 3 bases from V and 8 bases from J, leaving 17 bases between. Germline V gene lookup returns CDR1 MGHRA and CDR2 YSYEKL. The CDR3 runs 15 residues. The CDR3 here is CASSQEGGTVDEQFF. DNA for the CDR3: TGCGCCAGCAGCCAGGAGGGGGGTACCGTGGATGAGCAGTTCTTC.

The chain recombines TRBV4-3 with TRBJ1-2; a possible D gene is TRBD1 (5 bases). This CDR3 contains 16 residues. Germline loops: CDR1 LGHNA, CDR2 YSLEER. Deletions cut 1 base from V and 4 bases from J, with 16 bases between. CDR3 residues: CASSQVGQDLIYGYTF. CDR3 DNA: TGCGCCAGCAGCCAAGTGGGGCAGGACCTAATCTATGGCTACACCTTC.

The chain carries TRBV6-1 and TRBJ2-5; the D gene could be TRBD1 or TRBD2 (5 bases each). The CDR3 covers 14 residues. The germline V and J ends were trimmed by 2 bases and 0 bases, with 7 bases remaining between them. Germline values: CDR1 MNHNS, CDR2 SASEGT. The CDR3 nucleotides are TGTGCCAGCAGTGAAAGGGACGACCAAGAGACCCAGTACTTC. Translating it yields CASSERDDQETQYF.

The J gene is TRBJ2-7, the V gene TRBV14, with D maybe TRBD2 (5 bases). V was cut by 1 base and J by 5 bases, with 12 bases left in between. This CDR3 spans 14 amino acids. Germline V CDR1 and CDR2: SGHDN, FVKESK. CDR3 in amino acids: CASSQAGERDEQYV. CDR3 DNA: TGTGCCAGCAGCCAAGCCGGGGAGAGGGACGAGCAGTACGTC.

This clone was found once. The genes are TRBV3-1 (or the pseudogene TRBV3-2) and TRBJ2-3; 12 nucleotides align to TRBD2. The V gene's germline CDR1 is LGHDT and CDR2 YNNKEL (reference sequence). The CDR3 spans 15 residues. J gave up 5 bases and V 3 bases, and 3 bases lay outside the gene matches. CDR3 sequence: CASSQTSGSVDTQYF. CDR3 sequence (DNA): TGTGCCAGCAGCCAGACTAGCGGGAGTGTAGATACGCAGTATTTT.

The chain has TRBV5-6 and TRBJ2-5, with TRBD2 matching over 11 bases. The germline gives CDR1 SGHDT, CDR2 YYEEEE. Trimming removed 2 bases from V and 4 bases from J; junction bases left unmatched: 10. CDR3 size: 17 residues. This CDR3 reads CASSFSQTSGIPETQYF. Written as DNA, the CDR3 is TGTGCCAGCAGCTTCTCCCAGACTAGCGGGATCCCAGAGACCCAGTACTTC.

The rearrangement uses TRBV18 and TRBJ2-7; tentatively, D is TRBD1 (6 bases). With 3 bases removed from V and 1 base from J, the gap between germline ends came to 10 bases. The germline gives CDR1 KGHSH, CDR2 LQKENI. CDR3 length equals 14 residues. The CDR3 DNA is TGTGCCAGCTCACCTAGAGGACAGTCCTACGAGCAGTACGTC. It is translated as CASSPRGQSYEQYV.

The CDR3 DNA reads TGCGCCAGTTTCGTTCCGGGTCCCTATGGCTACACCTTC. Its protein product is CASFVPGPYGYTF. This chain connects TRBV10-2 to TRBJ1-2; D unclear. The CDR3 contains 13 residues. Germline V CDR1 and CDR2: WSHSY, SAAADI. V was shortened by 9 bases and J by 4 bases, with 15 bases between the two germline ends.